This T cell receptor (beta chain) comes out of a study of blood T cell repertoires in COVID-19. Study information: Sources were T cells, B-cell-depleted T cells, or PBMCs; the material itself was cDNA or gDNA.

Trimming removed 0 bases from V and 6 bases from J, with 13 bases in between. This CDR3 has 15 residues. Germline assignment: CDR1 LNHNV and CDR2 YYDKDF (reference sequence). Profiled with immunoSEQ multiplex PCR; TCRdb holds only in-frame clones, not every one. The sample contains about 120,000 clones, 75% to 85% of which appear only once. Sequencing used peripheral blood. The TCR sequence derives from a woman older than 75 with acute or convalescent COVID-19. The chain has TRBV15 and TRBJ2-3; D is perhaps TRBD2 (5 bases). The CDR3 is CATSRDDAGGDTQYF. In nucleotides, the CDR3 is TGTGCCACCAGCAGAGATGACGCGGGCGGGGATACGCAGTATTTT. Together with reference TRBV15 and TRBJ2-3, the CDR3 gives the full variable domain: DAMVIQNPRYQVTQFGKPVTLSCSQTLNHNVMYWYQQKSSQAPKLLFHYYDKDFNNEADTPDNFQSRRPNTSFCFLDIRSPGLGDTAMYLCATSRDDAGGDTQYFGPGTRLTVL.